This T cell receptor beta chain was profiled in a study of blood T cell repertoires in COVID-19. Trimming cost V 6 bases and J 1 base, with 9 bases left between them. Germline V CDR1 and CDR2: LGHDT, YNNKEL (reference sequence). There are 13 residues in the CDR3. Some clones are missing from TCRdb's copy, which holds only in-frame ones; the method was immunoSEQ multiplex PCR. The sample contains about 75,000 clones, about 88% of which appear only once. This receptor was obtained from a human donor in a cohort sampled during active COVID-19. The V gene is TRBV3-1 (or the pseudogene TRBV3-2), the J gene TRBJ1-1; D is possibly TRBD1 (6 bases). Sequenced sample: peripheral blood. The CDR3 DNA reads as TGTGCCAGCAGACAGGGCCCGAACACTGAAGCTTTCTTT. This translates into CASRQGPNTEAFF.